A single sample gave rise to the 8 T cell receptor beta chains below, sequenced in a study of T cell responses to AZD1222 COVID-19 vaccine. Only in-frame clones appear in the TCRdb table, and some are missing; sequencing was by immunoSEQ multiplex PCR. Of approximately 98,000 clones in the sample, over 85% are singletons; the top ten hold around 3.3%. Material: peripheral blood, obtained on day 0 of MenACWY control vaccination. These TCRs come from an adult in good health.

V is TRBV20-1 and J is TRBJ1-2; no clear D. Germline-derived CDR1 and CDR2 are DFQATT and SNEGSKA (reference sequence). CDR3 length equals 11 residues. V lost 6 bases to trimming and J lost 5 bases, with 10 bases between them. Written as DNA, the CDR3 is TGCAGTGCACAAGCGCTTTATGGCTACACCTTC. As protein: CSAQALYGYTF.

V usage is TRBV7-3 and J usage is TRBJ1-1; D remains unclear. Germline lookup yields CDR1 SGHTA and CDR2 FQGTGA. The CDR3 extends over 14 amino acids. The ends were cut back, 5 bases at V and 5 bases at J, with 15 bases in the middle. The CDR3 DNA sequence: TGTGCCAGCAGCCCGGGATGGGAAGGTACTGAAGCTTTCTTT. This translates into CASSPGWEGTEAFF.

V is TRBV2 and J is TRBJ2-2; D unresolved. Between the trimmed V and J ends, which lost 4 bases and 8 bases, there was a span of 5 bases. This CDR3 region has 11 residues. Germline CDR1 is SNHLY and CDR2 is FYNNEI. For the CDR3, the DNA is TGTGCCAGCAGTGGACGGGGGGAGCTGTTTTTT. This translates into CASSGRGELFF.

The chain carries TRBV7-3 and TRBJ2-3; 9 positions match TRBD2. The J segment lost 0 bases and the V segment lost 6 bases, leaving 1 base of the junction unmatched. The CDR3 spans 14 residues. The germline gives CDR1 SGHTA, CDR2 FQGTGA. The CDR3 DNA sequence: TGTGCCAGCAGAAGCGGGGGGAGCACAGATACGCAGTATTTT. It encodes CASRSGGSTDTQYF.

V gene TRBV7-6 combines with J gene TRBJ2-3; D could derive from TRBD1 or TRBD2 (5 bases each). Germline values: CDR1 SGHVS, CDR2 FNYEAQ. The CDR3 loop spans 15 amino acids. The V end was cut by 4 bases, the J end by 5 bases, with 16 bases between. CDR3 DNA sequence: TGTGCCAGCAGCTCGCCGGGGCGAGGTGGAGATACGCAGTATTTT. This sequence encodes CASSSPGRGGDTQYF.

V gene TRBV6-1 combines with J gene TRBJ2-1; D uncertain. This CDR3 region has 14 residues. Germline-derived CDR1 and CDR2 are MNHNS and SASEGT. The V and J ends lost 3 bases and 3 bases respectively, with 9 bases between them. The CDR3 coding sequence is TGTGCCAGCAGTGAGATGGACGGCTACAATGAGCAGTTCTTC. Translated: CASSEMDGYNEQFF.

V and J are TRBV5-4 and TRBJ1-2; D is uncertain. The CDR3 consists of 13 residues. Between the trimmed V and J ends, which lost 5 bases and 5 bases, there was a span of 13 bases. Germline V gene data show CDR1 as SGHNT and CDR2 as YYREEE (reference sequence). The chain's CDR3 is CASRMSIFYGYTF. DNA of the CDR3: TGTGCCAGCAGGATGAGCATTTTTTATGGCTACACCTTC.

The gene calls are TRBV2 and TRBJ2-7, with D perhaps matching TRBD1 or TRBD2 (6 bases each). CDR3 length: 15 amino acids. The V end lost 4 bases, the J end lost 6 bases, and 19 bases lay between the germline ends. Germline lookup yields CDR1 SNHLY and CDR2 FYNNEI. CDR3 sequence (DNA): TGTGCCAGCAGTGCACATGGGGGGCCCGAGGGCGAGCAGTACTTC. Protein: CASSAHGGPEGEQYF.